The 9 T cell receptor beta chains reported below all come from one sample, sequenced in a study of OX40 agonist ivuxolimab in advanced cancers. Sequenced by immunoSEQ multiplex PCR; TCRdb stores in-frame clones only, minus some. The data hold around 80,000 clones, with about 80% observed a single time. The sequenced sample was CD4+ or CD8+ T cells sorted from blood, obtained in a trial of the OX40 agonist ivuxolimab. The receptors were gathered from an adult with an advanced solid tumor such as melanoma, head and neck, liver or kidney cancer.

Note on this clone: A read error may account for a junction end that differs from germline. The chain carries TRBV29-1 and TRBJ1-4, with D perhaps TRBD1 (6 bases). CDR1 is SQVTM and CDR2 is ANQGSEA in the germline V gene. The CDR3 sequence is 14 residues long. CDR3 protein: CSVGRSGAKEKLFF. CDR3 DNA sequence: TGCAGCGTCGGTCGTTCAGGGGCTAAGGAAAAACTGTTTTTT.

J is TRBJ1-5 and V is TRBV6-5, with D maybe TRBD1 (6 bases). Germline-derived CDR1 and CDR2 are MNHEY and SVGAGI. The V and J ends lost 6 bases and 6 bases respectively, with 18 bases between them. CDR3 size: 15 residues. The CDR3 here is CASRSAGGMGQPQHF. The DNA of the CDR3 is TGTGCCAGCAGAAGTGCGGGGGGCATGGGTCAGCCCCAGCATTTT.

This clone was counted only a few times. The V call is TRBV6-1, the J call TRBJ1-3, with 8 bases matching TRBD1. This CDR3 has 15 residues. Germline assignment: CDR1 MNHNS and CDR2 SASEGT. The junction had 10 bases not matched to a gene; V was cut back by 10 bases and J by 2 bases. The CDR3, as DNA: TGTGCCATCAGATTACAGGGGGTCGCTGGAAACACCATATATTTT. Its translation is CAIRLQGVAGNTIYF.

V gene TRBV5-4 combines with J gene TRBJ2-1, with D unclear. Trimming removed 2 bases at V and 2 bases at J, with 11 bases between. The germline V gene has CDR1 SGHNT and CDR2 YYREEE (reference sequence). This CDR3 comprises 15 residues. The CDR3 region is CASSFGGGAYNEQFF. The CDR3 DNA reads as TGTGCCAGCAGCTTCGGCGGTGGAGCCTACAATGAGCAGTTCTTC.

CDR3 DNA: TGTGCCAGCAGCAGAGGGCCCAAGACAGAGCCCGCGAACACCGGGGAGCTGTTTTTT. It translates to CASSRGPKTEPANTGELFF. The V and J genes are TRBV7-9 and TRBJ2-2; D possibly matches TRBD1 or TRBD2 (5 bases each). Between the trimmed V and J ends, which lost 5 bases and 0 bases, there was a span of 22 bases. The CDR3 length is 19 residues. CDR1 and CDR2 (germline): SEHNR, FQNEAQ (reference sequence).

The chain uses TRBV19 and TRBJ2-3, with 13 bases aligning to TRBD2. Trimming removed 6 bases from V and 3 bases from J; junction bases left unmatched: 6. CDR3 length equals 16 residues. From germline, CDR1 is LNHDA and CDR2 SQIVND (reference sequence). CDR3 sequence reads: CASRPLAGGKTDTQYF. The DNA of the CDR3 is TGTGCCAGTAGACCACTAGCGGGGGGGAAGACAGATACGCAGTATTTT.

Only one count was recorded for this clone. The genes are TRBV7-6 and TRBJ2-7; the D gene is possibly TRBD2 (6 bases). V shed 4 bases and J shed 7 bases, with 11 bases lying between them. Germline CDR1 and CDR2: SGHVS and FNYEAQ. The CDR3 has 12 amino acids. The CDR3 region has the DNA TGTGCCAGCAGCTCCGGGGGAAGGGAGCAGTACTTC. As protein: CASSSGGREQYF.

The chain has TRBV7-9 and TRBJ2-2, with TRBD1 matching over 10 bases. The CDR3 extends over 15 amino acids. V shed 4 bases and J 6 bases; nucleotides not matched to a gene: 5. Germline values: CDR1 SEHNR, CDR2 FQNEAQ (reference sequence). The CDR3 spells CASSSGTGEAGELFF. As DNA, the CDR3 is TGTGCCAGCAGCTCCGGGACAGGGGAGGCCGGGGAGCTGTTTTTT.

This rearrangement joins TRBV4-1 to TRBJ2-7; 7 nucleotides match TRBD1. Germline assignment: CDR1 MGHRA and CDR2 YSYEKL. The junction had 6 bases not matched to a gene; V was cut back by 4 bases and J by 3 bases. The CDR3 runs to 14 residues. The CDR3 is CASSPGRGSYEQYF. The CDR3 bases are TGCGCCAGCAGCCCCGGCAGGGGGAGCTACGAGCAGTACTTC.